These 30 T cell receptor beta chains were all obtained from the same sample, sequenced in a study of blood T cell repertoires in COVID-19. The protocol was immunoSEQ multiplex PCR, while the TCRdb copy is restricted to in-frame clones and leaves out a portion. The table includes 120,000 to 150,000 clones, around four fifths detected once. The sample was peripheral blood. The receptors shown here come from a woman in her 40s with active or convalescent COVID-19.

This chain uses TRBV28 with TRBJ2-7, with D possibly TRBD2 on 6 matching bases. Germline values: CDR1 MDHEN, CDR2 SYDVKM. Trimming took 5 bases from V and 1 from J, leaving 12 bases between them. CDR3 length equals 14 residues. CDR3 nucleotide sequence: TGTGCCAGCAGTCTCGGACTATCTTCCTACGAGCAGTACTTC. Its protein product is CASSLGLSSYEQYF.

The CDR3 sequence: CASRPTGERNSPLHF. The DNA for the CDR3 is TGTGCCAGCAGGCCTACAGGGGAGCGGAATTCACCCCTCCACTTT. The chain joins TRBV6-6 to TRBJ1-6; 7 bases agree with TRBD1. In germline, CDR1 is MNHNY, CDR2 SVGAGI (reference sequence). This CDR3 spans 15 amino acids. V lost 6 bases, J lost 7 bases, and 9 bases stayed unmatched.

The chain employs TRBV11-2 and TRBJ2-1; TRBD2 matches at 11 bases. CDR1 and CDR2 from the germline V gene are SGHAT and FQNNGV. The CDR3 runs to 14 residues. V trimming: 3 bases; J trimming: 8 bases; junction bases outside the gene matches: 3. The CDR3 protein is CASSFTSGSDEQFF. The CDR3 DNA reads TGTGCCAGCAGCTTCACTAGCGGGAGCGATGAGCAGTTCTTC.

The chain has TRBV30 and TRBJ2-5, with 12 bases aligning to TRBD2. Trimming at V came to 0 bases and at J to 4 bases, leaving 12 bases not matched to a gene. CDR1 is GTSNPN, CDR2 SVGIG, per germline (reference sequence). The CDR3 spans 18 residues. In DNA form, the CDR3 reads TGTGCCTGGAGTGTCTGGACTAGCGGGGTGGGGTGGCGAGAGACCCAGTACTTC. Protein product: CAWSVWTSGVGWRETQYF. Based on the CDR3 plus reference TRBV30 and TRBJ2-5, the full variable domain is SQTIHQWPATLVQPVGSPLSLECTVEGTSNPNLYWYRQAAGRGLQLLFYSVGIGQISSEVPQNLSASRPQDRQFILSSKKLLLSDSGFYLCAWSVWTSGVGWRETQYFGPGTRLLVL.

The J gene is TRBJ2-6, the V gene TRBV4-1; D is uncertain. Germline V gives CDR1 MGHRA, CDR2 YSYEKL. This CDR3 comprises 15 residues. V lost 4 bases to trimming and J lost 0 bases, with 7 bases between them. The CDR3 spells CASSPSFSGANVLTF. The CDR3 DNA is TGCGCCAGCAGCCCGAGTTTCTCTGGGGCCAACGTCCTGACTTTC.

The chain joins TRBV6-6 to TRBJ2-2, with 12 bases aligning to TRBD2. The CDR3 contains 16 residues. The trim removed 5 bases at V and 1 base at J, leaving 2 bases unmatched. The germline CDR1 and CDR2 sequences are MNHNY and SVGAGI (reference sequence). The CDR3 sequence is CASSKLAGGNTGELFF. In DNA, the CDR3 is TGTGCCAGCAGTAAACTAGCGGGAGGGAACACCGGGGAGCTGTTTTTT.

The V gene is TRBV27, the J gene TRBJ1-1, with TRBD1 identical over 7 bases. Germline lookup yields CDR1 MNHEY and CDR2 SMNVEV (reference sequence). After removal of 7 bases from V and 3 bases from J, the junction contained 8 bases not matched to a gene. CDR3 length: 14 amino acids. The CDR3 sequence is CASTSQGPYTEAFF. For the CDR3, the DNA is TGTGCCAGCACCTCACAGGGGCCTTACACTGAAGCTTTCTTT.

The V gene is TRBV4-1, the J gene TRBJ1-1; 7 bases align to TRBD1. The germline gives CDR1 MGHRA, CDR2 YSYEKL. The CDR3 covers 15 residues. With V trimmed by 6 bases and J by 0 bases, 7 bases remained unmatched. The CDR3 region is CASRPGQTMNTEAFF. CDR3 bases: TGCGCCAGCAGGCCGGGACAGACAATGAACACTGAAGCTTTCTTT.

V gene TRBV7-9 combines with J gene TRBJ2-2; D perhaps matches TRBD2 (5 bases). The CDR3 length is 15 residues. Germline V gene lookup returns CDR1 SEHNR and CDR2 FQNEAQ (reference sequence). V lost 1 base, J lost 6 bases, and 12 bases lay in between. The CDR3 sequence is CASSLGWSGAGELFF. The CDR3 nucleotides are TGTGCCAGCAGCTTAGGGTGGAGCGGCGCCGGGGAGCTGTTTTTT.

The V call is TRBV12-3 or TRBV12-4, the J call TRBJ1-2; the D is unclear. The ends were cut back, 6 bases at V and 0 bases at J, with 5 bases in the middle. The CDR3 extends over 12 amino acids. The CDR3 region has the DNA TGTGCCAGCAGCCAGACTAACTATGGCTACACCTTC. Translation: CASSQTNYGYTF.

This clone was seen more than once but under ten times. The genes are TRBV3-1 (or the pseudogene TRBV3-2) and TRBJ2-1; D unclear. The CDR3 consists of 11 residues. CDR1 and CDR2 (germline): LGHDT, YNNKEL (reference sequence). Trimming stripped 3 bases from V and 6 bases from J, with 3 bases between. The CDR3 sequence is CASSHGNEQFF. The CDR3 DNA is TGTGCCAGCAGCCACGGCAATGAGCAGTTCTTC.

The CDR3 DNA reads TGTGCCATCAGCGCCTTCGTCAGGACTGAAGCTTTCTTT. Protein product: CAISAFVRTEAFF. V is TRBV10-3 and J is TRBJ1-1; D is undetermined. Germline-derived CDR1 and CDR2 are ENHRY and SYGVKD. Trimming took off 6 bases at V and 5 bases at J, with 13 bases between the two ends. The CDR3 is made up of 13 amino acids.

The table lists this clone with a count of one. The V and J genes are TRBV28 and TRBJ2-1; D not resolved. The CDR3 has 11 amino acids. Germline V CDR1 and CDR2: MDHEN, SYDVKM. Trimming cost V 6 bases and J 7 bases, with 7 bases left between them. CDR3 sequence: CASSSTNEQFF. In nucleotides, the CDR3 is TGTGCCAGCAGCTCTACTAATGAGCAGTTCTTC. Together with reference TRBV28 and TRBJ2-1, the CDR3 gives the full variable domain: DVKVTQSSRYLVKRTGEKVFLECVQDMDHENMFWYRQDPGLGLRLIYFSYDVKMKEKGDIPEGYSVSREKKERFSLILESASTNQTSMYLCASSSTNEQFFGPGTRLTVL.

The genes are TRBV2 and TRBJ1-5; perhaps TRBD1 as D (6 bases). V was clipped by 7 bases and J by 0 bases, with 13 bases between them. From germline, CDR1 is SNHLY and CDR2 FYNNEI. The CDR3 is made up of 15 amino acids. The CDR3 loop is CASKKDSLSNQPQHF. In DNA form, the CDR3 reads TGTGCCAGCAAAAAGGACAGCCTTAGCAATCAGCCCCAGCATTTT.

The rearrangement joins TRBV4-3 to TRBJ1-2; TRBD1 matches at 9 bases. The CDR3 sequence is 14 residues long. V lost 4 bases to trimming and J lost 7 bases; unmatched junction nucleotides: 7. CDR1 LGHNA and CDR2 YSLEER come from the germline V gene. As DNA, the CDR3 is TGCGCCAGCAGCCCCGGGACAGGGAAAGGTGGCTACACCTTC. It is translated as CASSPGTGKGGYTF.

V gene TRBV29-1 combines with J gene TRBJ2-6, with 8 nucleotides matching TRBD1. V shed 5 bases, J shed 0 bases, and the junction held 9 bases outside the gene matches. Germline CDR1 reads SQVTM; CDR2 reads ANQGSEA. This CDR3 comprises 17 residues. In DNA form, the CDR3 reads TGCAGCGTTTTGATGACAGGGGTAGTCTCTGGGGCCAACGTCCTGACTTTC. Translated: CSVLMTGVVSGANVLTF.

V and J are TRBV3-1 (or the pseudogene TRBV3-2) and TRBJ1-2; D is undetermined. The germline V gene has CDR1 LGHDT and CDR2 YNNKEL (reference sequence). The CDR3 loop spans 13 amino acids. Trimming took 4 bases from V and 1 from J, leaving 7 bases between them. The CDR3 loop is CASSRSGNYGYTF. The CDR3, as DNA: TGTGCCAGCAGCCGAAGCGGTAACTATGGCTACACCTTC.

The chain links TRBV5-6 to TRBJ2-7; possibly TRBD1 for D (6 bases). Germline lookup yields CDR1 SGHDT and CDR2 YYEEEE. The germline V and J ends were trimmed by 4 bases and 3 bases, with 11 bases remaining between them. There are 13 residues in the CDR3. The CDR3, as DNA: TGTGCCAGCAGCCCCGGGACATTCTACGAGCAGTACTTC. It codes for CASSPGTFYEQYF.

The genes are TRBV3-1 (or the pseudogene TRBV3-2) and TRBJ1-2; 9 bases agree with TRBD1. The germline V gene has CDR1 LGHDT and CDR2 YNNKEL (reference sequence). V gave up 4 bases and J gave up 6 bases; unmatched junction bases: 9. The CDR3 length is 15 residues. The CDR3 DNA reads TGTGCCAGCAGCCGAAATGACAGGGGGTTAAATGGCTACACCTTC. Translating it yields CASSRNDRGLNGYTF.

V and J are TRBV2 and TRBJ1-1, with a weak D call TRBD1 (5 bases). V dropped 5 bases and J dropped 1 base, with 5 bases sitting between them. The CDR3 contains 12 residues. Germline CDR1 is SNHLY and CDR2 is FYNNEI. The CDR3 DNA reads as TGTGCCAGCAGTCAGGGGAACACTGAAGCTTTCTTT. Its translation: CASSQGNTEAFF.

This chain connects TRBV7-2 to TRBJ2-7, with no clear D. Germline V lookup: CDR1 SGHTA, CDR2 FQGNSA. There are 15 residues in the CDR3. The V end lost 1 base, the J end lost 2 bases, and 12 bases lay between the germline ends. CDR3 bases: TGTGCCAGCAGCTTAGGTGGCCTTCCCGCCTACGAGCAGTACTTC. Its protein is CASSLGGLPAYEQYF.

This clone was recorded once. The V and J genes are TRBV19 and TRBJ1-1; weak D call: TRBD1 (5 bases). The CDR3 length is 13 residues. V shed 3 bases and J shed 7 bases, with 12 bases lying between them. Germline CDR1 and CDR2: LNHDA and SQIVND (reference sequence). The CDR3: CASSITGFNEAFF. CDR3 nucleotides: TGTGCCAGTAGTATCACAGGATTTAATGAAGCTTTCTTT. Drawing the rest from reference TRBV19 and TRBJ1-1, the complete variable domain is DGGITQSPKYLFRKEGQNVTLSCEQNLNHDAMYWYRQDPGQGLRLIYYSQIVNDFQKGDIAEGYSVSREKKESFPLTVTSAQKNPTAFYLCASSITGFNEAFFGQGTRLTVV.

The chain is built from TRBV24-1 and TRBJ1-2; the match to TRBD1 covers 7 bases. J was trimmed by 8 bases and V by 4 bases; bases with no gene match: 9. This CDR3 comprises 14 residues. Germline CDR1 and CDR2: KGHDR and SFDVKD. The DNA of the CDR3 is TGTGCCACCAGTGAGTCCGACAGGGTTGGGGGCTACACCTTC. Protein product: CATSESDRVGGYTF.

The chain carries TRBV19 and TRBJ2-1; 9 bases match TRBD2. There are 16 residues in the CDR3. V dropped 8 bases and J dropped 3; count of bases not matched to a gene: 11. Germline CDR1 reads LNHDA; CDR2 reads SQIVND (reference sequence). CDR3 loop: CASQHPAGGLYNEQFF. CDR3 bases: TGTGCCAGTCAACACCCGGCGGGGGGGCTCTACAATGAGCAGTTCTTC.

The chain carries TRBV10-3 and TRBJ1-5, with D hard to call. The CDR3 has 15 amino acids. Germline-derived CDR1 and CDR2 are ENHRY and SYGVKD. Deletions cut 5 bases from V and 0 bases from J, with 11 bases between. The CDR3 here is CAISLKRNSNQPQHF. The CDR3 DNA reads TGTGCCATCAGTTTAAAGAGGAATAGCAATCAGCCCCAGCATTTT.

The chain links TRBV14 to TRBJ1-1; unclear D gene. Trimming shortened V by 4 bases and J by 0 bases, and 18 bases separated the two germline ends. CDR1 is SGHDN and CDR2 is FVKESK in the germline V gene. The CDR3 has 17 residues. In DNA form, the CDR3 reads TGTGCCAGCAGCCTCTCGCGCCGGGGTCCCGTGAACACTGAAGCTTTCTTT. This sequence encodes CASSLSRRGPVNTEAFF.

The chain joins TRBV5-4 to TRBJ1-6; D uncertain. Germline loops: CDR1 SGHNT, CDR2 YYREEE (reference sequence). V gave up 5 bases and J gave up 5 bases, with 11 bases separating them. This CDR3 region has 14 residues. In nucleotides, the CDR3 is TGTGCCAGCAGACGGAATCAGGATAATTCACCCCTCCACTTT. Its translation: CASRRNQDNSPLHF. The variable domain in full, with the rest retrieved from reference TRBV5-4 and TRBJ1-6, is ETGVTQSPTHLIKTRGQQVTLRCSSQSGHNTVSWYQQALGQGPQFIFQYYREEENGRGNFPPRFSGLQFPNYSSELNVNALELDDSALYLCASRRNQDNSPLHFGNGTRLTVT.

The chain links TRBV28 to TRBJ1-5; the match to TRBD1 covers 9 bases. This CDR3 is 16 amino acids long. Germline assignment: CDR1 MDHEN and CDR2 SYDVKM. V shed 4 bases and J 8 bases; nucleotides not matched to a gene: 12. The CDR3 region is CASSSHGTGMFEPQHF. CDR3 DNA: TGTGCCAGCAGTTCTCATGGGACAGGGATGTTTGAGCCCCAGCATTTT.

The CDR3 protein is CASSVGTGLDSNQPQHF. DNA of the CDR3: TGTGCCAGCAGCGTGGGGACAGGGCTCGATAGCAATCAGCCCCAGCATTTT. This chain joins TRBV9 and TRBJ1-5; 9 bases align to TRBD1. Per the germline V gene, CDR1 is SGDLS and CDR2 is YYNGEE. The CDR3 consists of 17 residues. With V trimmed by 2 bases and J by 0 bases, 6 bases remained unmatched.

The chain combines TRBV28 with TRBJ1-1; TRBD1 aligns across 9 bases. Germline values: CDR1 MDHEN, CDR2 SYDVKM. V dropped 6 bases and J dropped 6; count of bases not matched to a gene: 5. The CDR3 contains 13 residues. The CDR3 DNA follows: TGTGCCAGCAGACGGGACAGGGTCCCTGAAGCTTTCTTT. Protein: CASRRDRVPEAFF. Variable domain in full (rest from reference TRBV28 and TRBJ1-1): DVKVTQSSRYLVKRTGEKVFLECVQDMDHENMFWYRQDPGLGLRLIYFSYDVKMKEKGDIPEGYSVSREKKERFSLILESASTNQTSMYLCASRRDRVPEAFFGQGTRLTVV.